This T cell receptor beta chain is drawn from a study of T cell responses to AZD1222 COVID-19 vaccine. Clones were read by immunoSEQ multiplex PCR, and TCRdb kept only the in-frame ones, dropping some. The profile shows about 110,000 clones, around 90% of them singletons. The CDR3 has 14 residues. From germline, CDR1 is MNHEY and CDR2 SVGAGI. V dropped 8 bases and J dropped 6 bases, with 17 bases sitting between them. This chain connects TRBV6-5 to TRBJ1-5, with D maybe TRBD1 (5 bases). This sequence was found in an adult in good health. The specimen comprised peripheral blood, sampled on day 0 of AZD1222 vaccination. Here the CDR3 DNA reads TGTGCCAGCGGAGATTGGAGGGGAAGTCAGCCCCAGCATTTT. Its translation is CASGDWRGSQPQHF.